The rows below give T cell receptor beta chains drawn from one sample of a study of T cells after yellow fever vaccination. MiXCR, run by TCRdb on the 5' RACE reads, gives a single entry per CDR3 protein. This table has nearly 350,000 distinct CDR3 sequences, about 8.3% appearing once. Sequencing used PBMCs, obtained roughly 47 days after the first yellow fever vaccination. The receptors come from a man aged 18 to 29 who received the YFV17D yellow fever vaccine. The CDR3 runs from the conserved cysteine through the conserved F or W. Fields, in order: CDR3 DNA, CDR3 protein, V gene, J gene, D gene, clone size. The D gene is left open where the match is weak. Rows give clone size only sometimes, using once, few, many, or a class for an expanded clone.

CDR3 DNA: TGTGCCTGGAGCTGGGGTGGGGAGTACAATGAGCAGTTCTTC; CDR3 protein: CAWSWGGEYNEQFF; V gene: TRBV30; J gene: TRBJ2-1; D gene: .; clone size: few
CDR3 DNA: TGTGCCAGCAGTTCCTCAAGACTAGCCTCAGTGGATGAGCAGTTCTTC; CDR3 protein: CASSSSRLASVDEQFF; V gene: TRBV28; J gene: TRBJ2-1; D gene: TRBD2; clone size: few
CDR3 DNA: TGTGCCAGCAGTATGAGGGGACAGGGGGGCCCTGGGGCCAACGTCCTGACTTTC; CDR3 protein: CASSMRGQGGPGANVLTF; V gene: TRBV12-3/TRBV12-4; J gene: TRBJ2-6; D gene: TRBD1; clone size: few
CDR3 DNA: TGTGCCAGCTCCCCCACAGGGCCGGGGGAAGGGGCCAACGTCCTGACTTTC; CDR3 protein: CASSPTGPGEGANVLTF; V gene: TRBV18; J gene: TRBJ2-6; D gene: .; clone size: .
CDR3 DNA: TGCGCCAGCAGCTTCGAGGGGGCAGGGACAGATACGCAGTATTTT; CDR3 protein: CASSFEGAGTDTQYF; V gene: TRBV5-1; J gene: TRBJ2-3; D gene: TRBD1; clone size: .
CDR3 DNA: TGTGCCAGCCATCGGGGGTTTGGGGCTGCAACTAATGAAAAACTGTTTTTT; CDR3 protein: CASHRGFGAATNEKLFF; V gene: TRBV12-3/TRBV12-4; J gene: TRBJ1-4; D gene: .; clone size: .
CDR3 DNA: TGCGCCAGCAGGACACCGGGCACTGAAGCTTTCTTT; CDR3 protein: CASRTPGTEAFF; V gene: TRBV10-2; J gene: TRBJ1-1; D gene: .; clone size: .
CDR3 DNA: TGCAGCGTTCCTAAAACTAGCGCCCCGATAGGTGAGCAGTTCTTC; CDR3 protein: CSVPKTSAPIGEQFF; V gene: TRBV29-1; J gene: TRBJ2-1; D gene: TRBD2; clone size: .
CDR3 DNA: TGTGCCAGCAGCTTAGTATCGTCCCAGATCTCTGGAAACACCATATATTTT; CDR3 protein: CASSLVSSQISGNTIYF; V gene: TRBV7-2; J gene: TRBJ1-3; D gene: .; clone size: few
CDR3 DNA: TGTGCCAGCAGCCGGGGGGCTAGCAGGTACGAGACCCAGTACTTC; CDR3 protein: CASSRGASRYETQYF; V gene: TRBV7-9; J gene: TRBJ2-5; D gene: .; clone size: few
CDR3 DNA: TGTGCCACCAGCGGACGGCCAGCCGACGAGCAGTACTTC; CDR3 protein: CATSGRPADEQYF; V gene: TRBV15; J gene: TRBJ2-7; D gene: .; clone size: .
CDR3 DNA: TGCGCCAGCAGCCCACCGCCGGGACAGGTGGTTGAGCCCCAGCATTTT; CDR3 protein: CASSPPPGQVVEPQHF; V gene: TRBV5-1; J gene: TRBJ1-5; D gene: TRBD1; clone size: few
CDR3 DNA: TGTGCCAGCCGGTTTAGCGCCGGGGAGCTGTTTTTT; CDR3 protein: CASRFSAGELFF; V gene: TRBV4-2; J gene: TRBJ2-2; D gene: .; clone size: .
CDR3 DNA: TGTGCCAGCAGCCTAGAACACAGGGATGGGGGAGAGACCCAGTACTTC; CDR3 protein: CASSLEHRDGGETQYF; V gene: TRBV4-2; J gene: TRBJ2-5; D gene: .; clone size: .
CDR3 DNA: TGCGCCAGCAGCCCGGGACAGAACCAAGAGACCCAGTACTTC; CDR3 protein: CASSPGQNQETQYF; V gene: TRBV5-1; J gene: TRBJ2-5; D gene: TRBD1; clone size: many
CDR3 DNA: TGCAGCGTTGACCCAACGAACACCGGGGAGCTGTTTTTT; CDR3 protein: CSVDPTNTGELFF; V gene: TRBV29-1; J gene: TRBJ2-2; D gene: .; clone size: few
CDR3 DNA: TGTGCCAGCAGCCAAGAAACCAGAAGATTAAACACCGGGGAGCTGTTTTTT; CDR3 protein: CASSQETRRLNTGELFF; V gene: TRBV3-1; J gene: TRBJ2-2; D gene: .; clone size: few
CDR3 DNA: TGTGCCAGCAGCGGGCGGACAGGGCACTCCTATGGCTACACCTTC; CDR3 protein: CASSGRTGHSYGYTF; V gene: TRBV7-9; J gene: TRBJ1-2; D gene: TRBD1; clone size: few
CDR3 DNA: TGTGCCAGCAGGTCCTCCATAGCGGGGCAACGTTTGCAGTTCTTC; CDR3 protein: CASRSSIAGQRLQFF; V gene: TRBV6-5; J gene: TRBJ2-1; D gene: TRBD2; clone size: .
CDR3 DNA: TGTGCCAGCAGTGGACAGAGTAATGAAAAACTGTTTTTT; CDR3 protein: CASSGQSNEKLFF; V gene: TRBV12-3/TRBV12-4; J gene: TRBJ1-4; D gene: .; clone size: .
CDR3 DNA: TGTGCCAGCAGGAGAGGGGAACTAGGTGGCTACACCTTC; CDR3 protein: CASRRGELGGYTF; V gene: TRBV6-1; J gene: TRBJ1-2; D gene: .; clone size: few
CDR3 DNA: TGCAGTGCTAGGGGATCGGGGGACACAGAAAATAGCAATCAGCCCCAGCATTTT; CDR3 protein: CSARGSGDTENSNQPQHF; V gene: TRBV20-1; J gene: TRBJ1-5; D gene: .; clone size: .
CDR3 DNA: TGTGCCAGCAGCCGGTTGAGGGCTGGTGGCTACACCTTC; CDR3 protein: CASSRLRAGGYTF; V gene: TRBV3-1; J gene: TRBJ1-2; D gene: .; clone size: few
CDR3 DNA: TGCAGCGTTGAAGGGACAGGGGCTTGGAACGAGCAGTACTTC; CDR3 protein: CSVEGTGAWNEQYF; V gene: TRBV29-1; J gene: TRBJ2-7; D gene: TRBD1; clone size: .
CDR3 DNA: TGTGCCAGCCGTCGTTCTAGCGACCACTACGAGCAGTACTTC; CDR3 protein: CASRRSSDHYEQYF; V gene: TRBV6-1; J gene: TRBJ2-7; D gene: .; clone size: many
CDR3 DNA: TGCAGCGTTGACGGGGTGACTAGCACAGATACGCAGTATTTT; CDR3 protein: CSVDGVTSTDTQYF; V gene: TRBV29-1; J gene: TRBJ2-3; D gene: .; clone size: few
CDR3 DNA: TGTGCTTCCCGTTTGGCAGGAGGCTCCTACGAGCAGTACTTC; CDR3 protein: CASRLAGGSYEQYF; V gene: TRBV12-3/TRBV12-4; J gene: TRBJ2-7; D gene: .; clone size: few
CDR3 DNA: TGCAGCGTCCTACAGGGTGTAGGACAGCCCCAGCATTTT; CDR3 protein: CSVLQGVGQPQHF; V gene: TRBV29-1; J gene: TRBJ1-5; D gene: .; clone size: few
CDR3 DNA: TGCGCCAGCAGCTTGGGGGACAGCGCGAATGAGCAGTTCTTC; CDR3 protein: CASSLGDSANEQFF; V gene: TRBV5-1; J gene: TRBJ2-1; D gene: TRBD1; clone size: few
CDR3 DNA: TGTGCCAGCACAAATGGGGGCCGGGGGACCGGGGAGCTGTTTTTT; CDR3 protein: CASTNGGRGTGELFF; V gene: TRBV3-1; J gene: TRBJ2-2; D gene: .; clone size: .
CDR3 DNA: TGTGCCAGCAGCCAAGCAGGCGGGTCCGGGGCTGAAGCTTTCTTT; CDR3 protein: CASSQAGGSGAEAFF; V gene: TRBV3-1; J gene: TRBJ1-1; D gene: .; clone size: .
CDR3 DNA: TGTGCCAGCAGCGCCGGAGGGGGCTTGATCGGAGAGACCCAGTACTTC; CDR3 protein: CASSAGGGLIGETQYF; V gene: TRBV9; J gene: TRBJ2-5; D gene: .; clone size: many
CDR3 DNA: TGCGCCAGCAGCGCCGCGGGGACAGGGATAAATGAAAAACTGTTTTTT; CDR3 protein: CASSAAGTGINEKLFF; V gene: TRBV5-1; J gene: TRBJ1-4; D gene: TRBD1; clone size: .
CDR3 DNA: TGTGCCAGCAGCCAAGGATTGCACTCTGGAAACACCATATATTTT; CDR3 protein: CASSQGLHSGNTIYF; V gene: TRBV4-2; J gene: TRBJ1-3; D gene: .; clone size: few
CDR3 DNA: TGCAGCGTTGAGGGTGGCTATGGCTACACCTTC; CDR3 protein: CSVEGGYGYTF; V gene: TRBV29-1; J gene: TRBJ1-2; D gene: .; clone size: few
CDR3 DNA: TGTGCCAGCAGCCCCGAGGGGAAAGGCAGGGAGGATGAAAAACTGTTTTTT; CDR3 protein: CASSPEGKGREDEKLFF; V gene: TRBV9; J gene: TRBJ1-4; D gene: .; clone size: .
CDR3 DNA: TGTGCCAGCAGCGTTTTTGTCTCAGGGGGAACTGAAGCTTTCTTT; CDR3 protein: CASSVFVSGGTEAFF; V gene: TRBV9; J gene: TRBJ1-1; D gene: TRBD1; clone size: few
CDR3 DNA: TGTGCCAGCAGTTTAGTTGGTCGGACTAGCGGGTTGTACAATGAGCAGTTCTTC; CDR3 protein: CASSLVGRTSGLYNEQFF; V gene: TRBV6-5; J gene: TRBJ2-1; D gene: TRBD2; clone size: few
CDR3 DNA: TGTGCCAGCAGCCGAACTCTCCAGTTGTATTTT; CDR3 protein: CASSRTLQLYF; V gene: TRBV7-2; J gene: TRBJ2-3; D gene: .; clone size: .
CDR3 DNA: TGTGCCAGCAGCTTAAGGAGACGGGGACTCACAGATACGCAGTATTTT; CDR3 protein: CASSLRRRGLTDTQYF; V gene: TRBV7-9; J gene: TRBJ2-3; D gene: .; clone size: few
CDR3 DNA: TGCAGTGCTAGCCGTGGAGGCGGGTCTGGGGCCAACGTCCTGACTTTC; CDR3 protein: CSASRGGGSGANVLTF; V gene: TRBV20-1; J gene: TRBJ2-6; D gene: .; clone size: few
CDR3 DNA: TGCAGTGCTAGACCCTACAAGAGGGACACCGGGGAGCTGTTTTTT; CDR3 protein: CSARPYKRDTGELFF; V gene: TRBV20-1; J gene: TRBJ2-2; D gene: .; clone size: .
CDR3 DNA: TGTGCCAGCAGTTACTCAGTGTCAGCCCCCCGGGATGGCTACACCTTC; CDR3 protein: CASSYSVSAPRDGYTF; V gene: TRBV6-2/TRBV6-3; J gene: TRBJ1-2; D gene: .; clone size: .
CDR3 DNA: TGTGCCAGCAGTTTACATGCAACTAATGAAAAACTGTTTTTT; CDR3 protein: CASSLHATNEKLFF; V gene: TRBV12-3/TRBV12-4; J gene: TRBJ1-4; D gene: .; clone size: few
CDR3 DNA: TGCGCCAGCAGCAAAACCCCGGACAGCCTTGGCTACACCTTC; CDR3 protein: CASSKTPDSLGYTF; V gene: TRBV5-1; J gene: TRBJ1-2; D gene: .; clone size: .
CDR3 DNA: TGTGCCAGCAGTTTTTCCCCCTCTGGAAACACCATATATTTT; CDR3 protein: CASSFSPSGNTIYF; V gene: TRBV7-9; J gene: TRBJ1-3; D gene: .; clone size: few
CDR3 DNA: TGTGCCAGCAGTCGGACAGGGGGCAATCTCGACTATGGCTACACCTTC; CDR3 protein: CASSRTGGNLDYGYTF; V gene: TRBV27; J gene: TRBJ1-2; D gene: TRBD1; clone size: many
CDR3 DNA: TGCGCCAGCAGCTTGGTCAAGTCTCAGGAGACCCAGTACTTC; CDR3 protein: CASSLVKSQETQYF; V gene: TRBV5-1; J gene: TRBJ2-5; D gene: .; clone size: few
CDR3 DNA: TGCGCCAGCAGCTTGGGGCCGACAGGGGGTAGAGATGAGCAGTTCTTC; CDR3 protein: CASSLGPTGGRDEQFF; V gene: TRBV5-1; J gene: TRBJ2-1; D gene: TRBD1; clone size: .
CDR3 DNA: TGTGCCAGCAGCTTAGGGGAGGGCAGGACTGATCAGCCCCAGCATTTT; CDR3 protein: CASSLGEGRTDQPQHF; V gene: TRBV7-2; J gene: TRBJ1-5; D gene: .; clone size: few
CDR3 DNA: TGTGCCAGCAGACTAGCGGGGTACCAAGAGACCCAGTACTTC; CDR3 protein: CASRLAGYQETQYF; V gene: TRBV11-2; J gene: TRBJ2-5; D gene: TRBD2; clone size: few